This T cell receptor beta chain was recorded in a study of regulatory T cells in long-lasting Graves disease. Documented time point: persistent/refractory GD, antithyroid drugs over 5 years with positive TRAb. Researchers made the TCR library from RNA that was extracted from PBMCs. Building the TCR beta libraries relied on iRepertoire HTBI primers, and CDR3 regions underwent Arm-PCR. A single record per CDR3 protein comes from TCRdb applying MiXCR to the multiplex PCR reads. The data show under 500,000 distinct CDR3 sequences, roughly 20% seen once. The CDR3 extends over 12 amino acids. CDR1 is MGHDK, CDR2 SYGVNS, per germline. The V end lost 2 bases, the J end lost 12 bases, and 14 bases lay between the germline ends.

The rearrangement uses TRBV25-1 and TRBJ2-7; tentative D call: TRBD2 (6 bases). The sample in question was peripheral blood mononuclear cells (PBMCs), obtained when the disease was refractory, from a patient treated with antithyroid drugs. This sequence originates from a female donor with Graves disease. CDR3 bases: TGTGCCAGCAGTGAACCGGGACTTTTACTGTACTTC. Amino acids: CASSEPGLLLYF.